A single TCR beta chain is shown here with its context. The data originate from a study of radiotherapy plus CTLA-4 blockade in lung cancer. This CDR3 has 13 amino acids. Germline V gene data show CDR1 as MNHNS and CDR2 as SASEGT. Deletions cut 8 bases from V and 3 bases from J, with 14 bases between. Repertoires were generated with immunoSEQ multiplex PCR, while TCRdb's copy carries only in-frame clones and drops some. This repertoire shows tens of thousands of clones, approximately 76% found once; its top ten account for about 16%. The sequences come from peripheral blood, collected from a patient treated with radiotherapy plus ipilimumab. The TCR was taken from a human donor with non-small cell lung cancer whose response to radiotherapy plus ipilimumab could not be evaluated. Some clones in this sample may be carry-over from other donors' samples. This chain uses TRBV6-1 with TRBJ2-7, with D possibly TRBD1 on 5 matching bases. The CDR3 nucleotides read TGTGCCAGCGGGGCAGGAACCCTCTACGAGCAGTACTTC. Protein product: CASGAGTLYEQYF.